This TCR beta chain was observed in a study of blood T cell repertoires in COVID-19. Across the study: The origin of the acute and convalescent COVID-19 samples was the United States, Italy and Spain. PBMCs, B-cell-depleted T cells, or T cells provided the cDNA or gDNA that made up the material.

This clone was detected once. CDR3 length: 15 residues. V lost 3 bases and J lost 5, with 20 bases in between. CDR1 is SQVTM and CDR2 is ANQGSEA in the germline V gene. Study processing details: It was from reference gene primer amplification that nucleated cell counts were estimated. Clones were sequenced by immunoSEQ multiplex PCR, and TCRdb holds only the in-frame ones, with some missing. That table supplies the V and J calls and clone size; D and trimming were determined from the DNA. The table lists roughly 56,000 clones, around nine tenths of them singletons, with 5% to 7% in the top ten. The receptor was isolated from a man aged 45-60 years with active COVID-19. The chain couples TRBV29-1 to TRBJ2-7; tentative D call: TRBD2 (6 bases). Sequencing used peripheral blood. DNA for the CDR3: TGCAGCGTTGACTCAAGGGAGAGGGGACTCCACGAGCAGTACTTC. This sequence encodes CSVDSRERGLHEQYF.